The 9 T cell receptor beta chains below all came from one sample that was sequenced in a study of chemoradiotherapy in HPV16-positive cancers. Data came from immunoSEQ multiplex PCR; TCRdb stores just in-frame clones and leaves some out. This table holds about 32,000 clones, around three quarters found once. This specimen was blood, taken from a patient who underwent chemoradiotherapy. The receptor source for this set is a human donor with HPV-associated anogenital cancer.

This chain joins TRBV4-3 and TRBJ1-2; 7 nucleotides agree with TRBD1. This CDR3 region has 14 residues. The germline V gene has CDR1 LGHNA and CDR2 YSLEER. V lost 4 bases and J lost 4; bases outside the gene matches: 6. The CDR3, as DNA: TGCGCCAGCAGCCTGCAGGGGGGAGCCTATGGCTACACCTTC. Protein: CASSLQGGAYGYTF.

The CDR3 loop is CASSASDTGGGQPQHF. The CDR3 DNA reads TGTGCCAGCAGCGCCTCAGACACAGGGGGCGGGCAGCCCCAGCATTTT. The rearrangement uses TRBV7-8 and TRBJ1-5, with 9 bases identical to TRBD1. In germline, CDR1 is SGHVS, CDR2 FQNEAQ. V gave up 5 bases and J gave up 7 bases; unmatched junction bases: 12. This CDR3 is built from 16 residues. The variable domain in full, completed from reference TRBV7-8 and TRBJ1-5, reads GAGVSQSPRYKVAKRGQDVALRCDPISGHVSLFWYQQALGQGPEFLTYFQNEAQLDKSGLPSDRFFAERPEGSVSTLKIQRTQQEDSAVYLCASSASDTGGGQPQHFGDGTRLSIL.

This rearrangement joins TRBV27 to TRBJ1-5; 7 positions match TRBD1. This CDR3 region has 17 residues. J lost 5 bases, V lost 6 bases, and 16 bases had no gene match. The V gene's germline CDR1 is MNHEY and CDR2 SMNVEV (reference sequence). CDR3 region: CASRPWGTVGGDQPQHF. The CDR3, as DNA: TGTGCCAGCAGACCATGGGGGACAGTGGGGGGTGATCAGCCCCAGCATTTT.

The chain combines TRBV5-8 with TRBJ1-6, with D hard to call. The germline V gene has CDR1 SGHTS and CDR2 YDEGEE. The CDR3 runs 13 residues. V gave up 4 bases and J gave up 12 bases, with 14 bases separating them. As DNA, the CDR3 is TGTGCCAGCAGCCCGTCGAGGAGGGAACCCCTCCACTTT. Amino acids: CASSPSRREPLHF.

In this sample, this clone turned up once. The chain recombines TRBV6-5 with TRBJ1-1; D not certain. The germline V and J ends were trimmed by 0 bases and 1 base, with 9 bases remaining between them. Germline V gene sequence: CDR1 MNHEY, CDR2 SVGAGI. The CDR3 length is 15 residues. The CDR3 protein is CASSYSGSTNTEAFF. The CDR3 nucleotides read TGTGCCAGCAGTTACTCCGGGTCTACGAACACTGAAGCTTTCTTT.

The sample holds a few counts of this clone. The V and J genes are TRBV9 and TRBJ1-2; 9 nucleotides align to TRBD1. Trimming took 2 bases from V and 3 from J; bases not matched to a gene: 5. CDR1 is SGDLS, CDR2 YYNGEE, per germline. The CDR3 runs to 15 residues. The CDR3 nucleotides read TGTGCCAGCAGCGTTAACCGGGACAGGGACTATGGCTACACCTTC. Amino acids: CASSVNRDRDYGYTF.

This clone came up once. The chain joins TRBV6-5 to TRBJ2-3, with TRBD2 matching over 10 bases. The ends lost 7 bases at V and 1 base at J; junction bases unmatched: 2. Germline V gene sequence: CDR1 MNHEY, CDR2 SVGAGI. The CDR3 runs to 14 residues. This CDR3 is CASKAGGRTDTQYF. As DNA, the CDR3 is TGTGCCAGCAAAGCGGGGGGGCGCACAGATACGCAGTATTTT.

The table lists this clone with a few counts. The gene calls are TRBV6-5 and TRBJ1-5; D is perhaps TRBD1 (5 bases). Germline CDR1 and CDR2: MNHEY and SVGAGI. V was cut by 5 bases and J by 2 bases, with 10 bases left in between. The CDR3 extends over 14 amino acids. The CDR3 bases are TGTGCCAGCAGTCGTCAGGGCGGCAATCAGCCCCAGCATTTT. Translated, it gives CASSRQGGNQPQHF.

The chain combines TRBV2 with TRBJ1-4; D might be TRBD1 (6 bases). This CDR3 comprises 14 residues. The germline V gene has CDR1 SNHLY and CDR2 FYNNEI. Trimming removed 7 bases at V and 7 bases at J, with 16 bases between. CDR3 in DNA: TGTGCCAGCATAAAGAGGGGGGGTCGTGAAAAACTGTTTTTT. This gives the protein CASIKRGGREKLFF.